The entry below gives a single TCR beta chain sequence along with its context. Antigen: not known. Germline loops: CDR1 SGHVS, CDR2 FNYEAQ. The CDR3 consists of 16 residues. Unmatched junction bases numbered 9, after V lost 1 base and J lost 7 bases. This sample was taken from a study of pediatric ulcerative colitis. Study-wide findings and caveats: Substantially fewer templates came from a couple of patients' blood samples. Rectal repertoires separated controls, mild-moderate and acute severe colitis.

TCRdb keeps only in-frame clones here, not all; method: immunoSEQ multiplex PCR. The table includes 45,000 to 75,000 clones, approximately 87% detected once. The genes are TRBV7-6 and TRBJ2-1; 8 positions match TRBD2. The sequence was collected from a boy younger than 18 who was a control in a study of pediatric ulcerative colitis. The sample comprised blood. The CDR3 nucleotides read TGTGCCAGCAGCTTAGTTCCGGCGGGGGGCGGGAATGAGCAGTTCTTC. Its translation is CASSLVPAGGGNEQFF.